This TCR beta chain was identified during a study of blood T cell repertoires in COVID-19. This table comes from immunoSEQ multiplex PCR, and its TCRdb copy is limited to in-frame clones, with some not included. Of about 330,000 clones in the sample, around 83% were seen once. Germline V gene data show CDR1 as MNHNY and CDR2 as SVGAGI (reference sequence). Trimming shortened V by 6 bases and J by 5 bases, and 13 bases separated the two germline ends. CDR3 size: 13 residues. Sequenced input: peripheral blood. The clonotype originates from a woman aged 50 to 60 with acute or convalescent COVID-19. The J gene is TRBJ2-5, the V gene TRBV6-6; D uncertain. Here the CDR3 reads CASSLTRAETQYF. CDR3 nucleotides: TGTGCCAGCAGCCTAACTCGAGCCGAGACCCAGTACTTC.